What follows describes a single T cell receptor beta chain. Antigen unknown. CDR1 and CDR2 (germline): PRHDT, FYEKMQ (reference sequence). The CDR3 is 19 amino acids. V lost 5 bases to trimming and J lost 2 bases; unmatched junction nucleotides: 12. The primer mix had 60 Vbeta and 13 Jbeta primers. Measured with immunoSEQ multiplex PCR; TCRdb has only the in-frame clones, and not every one. This sample has 170,000 or so clones, with about 80% found just once. This sample is part of a study of cytomegalovirus exposure and HLA in healthy donors. For the study at large: A previous analysis identified 95 million to 140 million unique TCR beta sequences derived from approximately 190 million T cells.

Overall study results and limits: A previous analysis found most TCR beta V segments productive roughly 87% or roughly 30% of the time. Looking again later, the authors saw that most CMV-associated TCR beta chains seemed HLA-restricted. Another analysis was done later, and it associated around 17,000 TCR beta sequences with HLA alleles at 0.05 false discovery rate.

The receptor comes from a woman in her thirties in good health and CMV-seronegative. Sequences were obtained from PBMCs. The rearrangement uses TRBV13 and TRBJ2-3; 14 positions agree with TRBD2. CDR3 nucleotide sequence: TGTGCCAGCAGCGTTTATTCTGGGACTAGCGGGAGTTTCACAGATACGCAGTATTTT. Translating it yields CASSVYSGTSGSFTDTQYF.